These 24 T cell receptor beta chains were all obtained from the same sample, sequenced in a study of blood T cell repertoires in COVID-19. Profiling relied on immunoSEQ multiplex PCR, and the TCRdb table lists in-frame clones only, not all of them. Among over 150,000 clones listed, roughly 80% were seen once. The sequencing input was peripheral blood. The receptors were sampled from a woman in her sixties with acute or convalescent COVID-19.

The chain couples TRBV5-8 to TRBJ2-5; 11 bases align to TRBD1. This CDR3 is built from 15 residues. V was clipped by 7 bases and J by 4 bases; unmatched bases: 9. Germline-derived CDR1 and CDR2 are SGHTS and YDEGEE. CDR3 sequence reads: CASRTGTGGRETQYF. Written as DNA, the CDR3 is TGTGCCAGCCGGACCGGGACAGGGGGGCGAGAGACCCAGTACTTC.

The chain combines TRBV10-2 with TRBJ1-6; 10 nucleotides match TRBD1. V trimming: 3 bases; J trimming: 7 bases; junction bases outside the gene matches: 3. Per germline, CDR1 WSHSY and CDR2 SAAADI. The CDR3 has 15 residues. The CDR3 loop is CASSEWGQGNSPLHF. The CDR3 nucleotides read TGCGCCAGCAGTGAATGGGGACAGGGGAATTCACCCCTCCACTTT.

The chain carries TRBV18 and TRBJ1-1; the match to TRBD1 covers 10 bases. V lost 3 bases, J lost 11 bases, and 9 bases stayed unmatched. The CDR3 runs to 14 residues. CDR1 and CDR2 (germline): KGHSH, LQKENI. CDR3 loop: CASSPGGQGVGAFF. In DNA, the CDR3 is TGTGCCAGCTCACCCGGTGGACAGGGGGTAGGCGCTTTCTTT.

The CDR3 here is CASSIIDRSFNQPQHF. CDR3 nucleotide sequence: TGTGCCAGTAGTATAATTGACAGAAGCTTCAATCAGCCCCAGCATTTT. The gene calls are TRBV19 and TRBJ1-5; D possibly corresponds to TRBD1 (5 bases). V was cut by 2 bases and J by 3 bases, with 14 bases left in between. Germline V lookup: CDR1 LNHDA, CDR2 SQIVND (reference sequence). The length of the CDR3 is 16 residues. Drawing the rest from reference TRBV19 and TRBJ1-5, the complete variable domain is DGGITQSPKYLFRKEGQNVTLSCEQNLNHDAMYWYRQDPGQGLRLIYYSQIVNDFQKGDIAEGYSVSREKKESFPLTVTSAQKNPTAFYLCASSIIDRSFNQPQHFGDGTRLSIL.

The chain carries TRBV11-3 and TRBJ2-1; a possible D gene is TRBD1 (5 bases). This CDR3 is 14 amino acids long. The ends were cut back, 6 bases at V and 0 bases at J, with 9 bases in the middle. Germline CDR1 SGHNT, CDR2 YENEEA. CDR3 DNA sequence: TGTGCCAGCAGTCTCGACAGCTCCTACAATGAGCAGTTCTTC. Protein product: CASSLDSSYNEQFF.

This clone was observed a single time. The V call is TRBV12-3 or TRBV12-4, the J call TRBJ1-1; 9 bases fit TRBD1. CDR3 length: 13 residues. V shed 6 bases and J 7 bases; nucleotides not matched to a gene: 6. The CDR3 protein is CASRSGTGNEAFF. The CDR3 coding sequence is TGTGCCAGCAGGTCCGGGACAGGGAATGAAGCTTTCTTT.

The chain is built from TRBV9 and TRBJ1-3; unclear D gene. Trimming shortened V by 1 base and J by 0 bases, and 11 bases separated the two germline ends. This CDR3 comprises 16 residues. CDR1 is SGDLS, CDR2 YYNGEE, per germline. CDR3 sequence reads: CASSVNEPYSGNTIYF. The CDR3 coding sequence is TGTGCCAGCAGCGTAAACGAGCCATACTCTGGAAACACCATATATTTT.

The chain uses TRBV5-1 and TRBJ1-2, with D unclear. This CDR3 is 15 amino acids long. CDR1 is SGHRS and CDR2 is YFSETQ in the germline V gene. V was cut by 0 bases and J by 2 bases, with 11 bases left in between. The CDR3 sequence: CASSLAEVANYGYTF. The CDR3 nucleotides read TGCGCCAGCAGCTTGGCCGAGGTGGCGAACTATGGCTACACCTTC.

V and J are TRBV7-3 and TRBJ1-1, with D tentatively TRBD1 (5 bases). The germline CDR1 and CDR2 sequences are SGHTA and FQGTGA. CDR3 length equals 15 residues. Trimming pared 1 base from V and 0 bases from J, leaving 9 bases between. The CDR3 sequence: CASSLMGGVNTEAFF. DNA of the CDR3: TGTGCCAGCAGCTTAATGGGAGGGGTGAACACTGAAGCTTTCTTT.

The V gene is TRBV5-6, the J gene TRBJ2-7; weak D call: TRBD1 (6 bases). This CDR3 is 13 amino acids long. Germline assignment: CDR1 SGHDT and CDR2 YYEEEE. Trimming took off 0 bases at V and 7 bases at J, with 11 bases between the two ends. The CDR3: CASSLDGQREQYV. The CDR3 DNA is TGTGCCAGCAGCTTGGACGGACAGAGGGAGCAGTACGTC.

This clone was counted only a few times. The chain has TRBV21-1 and TRBJ1-5; the table's D call, TRBD1, was not checked against the DNA. TRBV21-1 counts as a pseudogene. The CDR3 covers 19 residues. CDR3 residues: CASSKEGGTGGFSNQPQHF. DNA of the CDR3: TGTGCCAGCAGCAAAGAAGGGGGGACAGGGGGCTTTAGCAATCAGCCCCAGCATTTT.

V gene TRBV28 combines with J gene TRBJ2-7, with a possible D match to TRBD2 (7 bases). The CDR3 runs 14 residues. Between the trimmed V and J ends, which lost 4 bases and 9 bases, there was a span of 19 bases. CDR1 is MDHEN and CDR2 is SYDVKM in the germline V gene. The CDR3 DNA follows: TGTGCCAGCAGTTCCGGGGGGCCCCAGCCGGGGCAGTACGTC. Its protein product is CASSSGGPQPGQYV.

A single count supports this clone. This rearrangement joins TRBV3-1 (or the pseudogene TRBV3-2) to TRBJ1-5, with TRBD1 matching over 8 bases. V trimming: 4 bases; J trimming: 0 bases; junction bases outside the gene matches: 2. Germline CDR1 and CDR2: LGHDT and YNNKEL (reference sequence). This CDR3 is 15 amino acids long. The CDR3 loop reads CASSPGQVSNQPQHF. The CDR3, as DNA: TGTGCCAGCAGCCCGGGACAGGTTAGCAATCAGCCCCAGCATTTT.

The genes are TRBV2 and TRBJ2-7; maybe TRBD2 (6 bases). V gave up 6 bases and J gave up 5 bases, with 14 bases separating them. Looked up from germline, CDR1 is SNHLY and CDR2 is FYNNEI. This CDR3 has 13 amino acids. The CDR3, as DNA: TGTGCCAGCAGAGGGGCGGGACTGGACGAGCAGTACTTC. Residues: CASRGAGLDEQYF.

V is TRBV27 and J is TRBJ2-5, with a possible D match to TRBD1 (6 bases). Trimming removed 6 bases at V and 6 bases at J, with 14 bases between. The CDR3 covers 13 residues. Germline V gene lookup returns CDR1 MNHEY and CDR2 SMNVEV (reference sequence). DNA of the CDR3: TGTGCCAGCAGAACAGGGTTTGGGAAGACCCAGTACTTC. As protein: CASRTGFGKTQYF.

This clone occurred once. The rearrangement links TRBV3-1 (or the pseudogene TRBV3-2) to TRBJ2-5; 10 nucleotides agree with TRBD2. This CDR3 has 14 amino acids. With V trimmed by 6 bases and J by 5 bases, 6 bases remained unmatched. The germline CDR1 and CDR2 sequences are LGHDT and YNNKEL (reference sequence). CDR3 DNA sequence: TGTGCCAGCAGAGGGACTAGCGAGGATGAGACCCAGTACTTC. This gives the protein CASRGTSEDETQYF.

DNA for the CDR3: TGTGCCATTGGGGACACACCTAACTACGAGCAGTACGTC. Encoded protein: CAIGDTPNYEQYV. The chain links TRBV6-5 to TRBJ2-7; D is possibly TRBD1 (6 bases). The germline gives CDR1 MNHEY, CDR2 SVGAGI. V was pared by 10 bases and J by 3 bases, with 16 bases between. The CDR3 is 13 residues long.

The J gene is TRBJ1-1, the V gene TRBV18, with 9 bases matching TRBD1. The CDR3 length is 13 residues. Germline values: CDR1 KGHSH, CDR2 LQKENI. After removal of 3 bases from V and 8 bases from J, the junction contained 4 bases not matched to a gene. For the CDR3, the DNA is TGTGCCAGCTCACCCACAGGGGGCCTCGAAGCTTTCTTT. It specifies CASSPTGGLEAFF.

In nucleotides, the CDR3 is TGCGCCAGCAGCGCAATCCAGGGGAACTATGGCTACACCTTC. Translated, it gives CASSAIQGNYGYTF. The genes are TRBV5-1 and TRBJ1-2; TRBD1 might be the D (6 bases). The V end lost 4 bases, the J end lost 2 bases, and 12 bases lay between the germline ends. The CDR3 covers 14 residues. Germline assignment: CDR1 SGHRS and CDR2 YFSETQ.

The V and J genes are TRBV6-5 and TRBJ1-2; 7 bases agree with TRBD1. The V and J ends lost 8 bases and 1 base, in that order; junction bases with no gene match: 10. Germline CDR1 and CDR2: MNHEY and SVGAGI. CDR3 size: 15 residues. The CDR3 nucleotides are TGTGCCAGCTGCAAACCGGGACAGATTAACTATGGCTACACCTTC. Translating gives CASCKPGQINYGYTF.

The table lists this clone with many counts. In the same sample, other DNA sequences code for this CDR3. This rearrangement joins TRBV28 to TRBJ1-4; 8 bases are a match to TRBD1. Germline V lookup: CDR1 MDHEN, CDR2 SYDVKM. This CDR3 region has 14 residues. Trimming removed 6 bases from V and 8 bases from J; junction bases left unmatched: 8. The CDR3: CASSRGQGREKLFF. The CDR3, as DNA: TGTGCCAGCAGCCGAGGACAGGGAAGGGAAAAACTGTTTTTT.

This chain connects TRBV3-1 (or the pseudogene TRBV3-2) to TRBJ1-4, with a weak D call TRBD1 (6 bases). Trimming took off 4 bases at V and 7 bases at J, with 13 bases between the two ends. This CDR3 is built from 14 residues. Germline V gives CDR1 LGHDT, CDR2 YNNKEL (reference sequence). CDR3 residues: CASSLRGWGEKLFF. As DNA, the CDR3 is TGTGCCAGCAGCCTAAGGGGGTGGGGTGAAAAACTGTTTTTT.

J is TRBJ2-7 and V is TRBV11-2; D is ambiguous. The germline gives CDR1 SGHAT, CDR2 FQNNGV. V lost 5 bases, J lost 6 bases, and 11 bases lay in between. This CDR3 contains 12 residues. CDR3: CASSEQPREQYV. The CDR3 bases are TGTGCCAGCAGCGAGCAACCTCGCGAGCAGTACGTC.

The rearrangement joins TRBV30 to TRBJ1-2; TRBD1 matches 7 bases. Germline assignment: CDR1 GTSNPN and CDR2 SVGIG (reference sequence). The CDR3 extends over 17 amino acids. J lost 0 bases, V lost 0 bases, and 10 bases had no gene match. The CDR3 sequence: CAWSVRGQAFSNYGYTF. DNA of the CDR3: TGTGCCTGGAGTGTACGCGGACAGGCCTTCTCTAACTATGGCTACACCTTC.